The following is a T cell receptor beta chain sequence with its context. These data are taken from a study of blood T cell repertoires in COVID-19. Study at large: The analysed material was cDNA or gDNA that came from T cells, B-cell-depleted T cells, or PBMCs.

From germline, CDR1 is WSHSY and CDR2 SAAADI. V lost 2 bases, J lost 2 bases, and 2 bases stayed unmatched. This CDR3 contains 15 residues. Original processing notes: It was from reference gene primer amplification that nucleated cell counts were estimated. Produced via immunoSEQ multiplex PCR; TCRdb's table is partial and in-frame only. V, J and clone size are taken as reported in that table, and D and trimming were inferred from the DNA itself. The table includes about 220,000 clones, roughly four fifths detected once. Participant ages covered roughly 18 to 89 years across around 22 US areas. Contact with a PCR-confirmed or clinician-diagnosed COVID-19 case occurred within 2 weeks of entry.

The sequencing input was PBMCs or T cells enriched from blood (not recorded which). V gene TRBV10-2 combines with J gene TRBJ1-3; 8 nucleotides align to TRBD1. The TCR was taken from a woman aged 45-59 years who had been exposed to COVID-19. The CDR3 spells CASSERTGTGNTIYF. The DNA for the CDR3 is TGCGCCAGCAGTGAGAGGACAGGGACTGGAAACACCATATATTTT.